This T cell receptor (beta chain) was captured in a study of blood T cell repertoires in COVID-19 (TCRdb year 2020). At the level of the whole study: Samples covering the acute and convalescent phases of COVID-19 were provided by collaborators in the United States, Italy and Spain. The samples were drawn from two sources: the first 160 participants of the ongoing ImmuneRACE study, and 950 to 1,500 subjects contributed by 6 global collaborators. Subjects who had been exposed to COVID-19, were actively infected with it, or had recovered from it provided the deeply sampled blood TCRbeta repertoires that made up the dataset. The repertoires were released in a freely available public database meant as a resource for research on the immune response to SARS-CoV-2. The material from the prospective study consisted of cDNA or gDNA derived from T cells, B-cell-depleted T cells, or PBMCs. Nearly every sample came with metadata listing a de-identified subject ID, COVID-19 status, age in years and sex. Where available, HLA class I and class II types were obtained from metadata supplied by the sample provider rather than from assay-based typing. What the work shows at the level of the full study, not this receptor alone: The quantity of clinical and demographic metadata differed by source and by participant and was supplied without curation.

TCRbeta CDR3 regions were amplified from genomic DNA by means of the immunoSEQ Assay, a bias-controlled multiplex PCR. The authors' analysis ran thus. Nucleated cell counts per sample were estimated from amplification of reference gene primers within the assay. To quantify the absolute abundance of each unique TCRbeta CDR3 rearrangement, sequence reads were collapsed and filtered. For each sample, productive Simpson clonality was calculated as the square root of Simpson's diversity index over productive rearrangements. TCRdb mirrors the immuneACCESS table, restricted to in-frame sequences. Some clones are absent from its copies; in checked studies, under half trace to an unresolved V gene, and the reason for the others is unknown. V, J and clone size were drawn from that table, and D and trimming were deduced from the DNA. For this sample the table gives 270,000 or so clones, of which roughly nine tenths were detected only once. Of the sample, roughly 12% is held by the ten largest clones.

V is pruned by 4 bases and J by 4 bases, leaving 10 bases of the junction without a gene match. CDR1 SGHRS and CDR2 YFSETQ were looked up in the germline V gene. There are 15 amino acids in the CDR3, from cysteine to phenylalanine inclusive. Only CDR3 DNA remains: 45 bases, in frame from the first base. The sample holds a few counts of this clone. Its target antigen remains unknown. No base-level quality is on record; no much larger clone is a single base apart. In Seattle, one collaborating source enrolled patients while the infection was active and tracked those patients longitudinally over the course of disease. Collaborating institutions collected whole blood in K2EDTA tubes following their own protocols. For TCRbeta analysis, collaborators shipped samples as frozen whole blood, isolated PBMCs, or DNA extracted from either of those sample types.

Source material: peripheral blood. The rearrangement combines TRBV5-1 with TRBJ2-7; TRBD2 agrees with 8 junctional bases. The origin of this receptor is a woman aged 25-40 years with COVID-19, enrolled during active disease. Here the CDR3 is given as CASSPPPGGLYEQYF. DNA sequence: TGCGCCAGCAGCCCCCCCCCGGGGGGGTTGTACGAGCAGTACTTC.